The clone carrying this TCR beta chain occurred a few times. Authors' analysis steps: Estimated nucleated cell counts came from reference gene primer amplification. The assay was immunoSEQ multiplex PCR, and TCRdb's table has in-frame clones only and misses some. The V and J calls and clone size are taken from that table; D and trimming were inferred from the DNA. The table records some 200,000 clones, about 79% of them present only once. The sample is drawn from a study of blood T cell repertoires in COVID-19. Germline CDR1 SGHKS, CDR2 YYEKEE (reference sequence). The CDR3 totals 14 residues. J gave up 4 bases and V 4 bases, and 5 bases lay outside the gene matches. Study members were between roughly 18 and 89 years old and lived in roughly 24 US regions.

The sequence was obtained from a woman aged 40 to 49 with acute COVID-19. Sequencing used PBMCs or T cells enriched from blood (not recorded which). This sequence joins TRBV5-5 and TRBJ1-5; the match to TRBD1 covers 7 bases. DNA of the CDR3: TGTGCCAGCAGCCCGGGACAGCTAAATCAGCCCCAGCATTTT. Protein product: CASSPGQLNQPQHF.